This T cell receptor beta chain originates from a study of blood T cell repertoires in COVID-19. Study context: Nucleic acid was either cDNA or gDNA, and it came from T cells, B-cell-depleted T cells, or PBMCs.

Followed over time, Seattle patients had been enrolled while infection was active. Some clones are missing from TCRdb's copy, which holds only in-frame ones; the method was immunoSEQ multiplex PCR. The data contain roughly 440,000 clones, about 87% of them singletons. The germline V gene encodes CDR1 LNHDA and CDR2 SQIVND (reference sequence). CDR3 size: 17 residues. Trimming removed 2 bases from V and 3 bases from J, with 19 bases in between. The chain is built from TRBV19 and TRBJ1-2; no reliable D call. The sample consisted of peripheral blood. The clonotype comes from a woman in her fifties or sixties with COVID-19, enrolled during active disease. The CDR3 sequence: CASSILNTREIDYGYTF. DNA for the CDR3: TGTGCCAGTAGTATACTCAACACGAGGGAAATTGACTATGGCTACACCTTC.